Listed below are T cell receptor beta chains from one sample, sequenced in a study of blood T cell repertoires in COVID-19. Profiling relied on immunoSEQ multiplex PCR, and the TCRdb table lists in-frame clones only, not all of them. Of 220,000 or so clones listed, less than 90% are singletons. Sequencing was performed on PBMCs or T cells enriched from blood (not recorded which). The receptor set was obtained from a woman between 35 and 50 years old who had recovered from COVID-19. The CDR3 runs from the conserved cysteine through the conserved F or W. Fields, in order: V gene, J gene, CDR3 protein.

v_gene: TRBV7-2; j_gene: TRBJ2-7; CDR3aa: CASSVRAGGPYEQYF
v_gene: TRBV30; j_gene: TRBJ2-6; CDR3aa: CAWSVPGTGANVLTF
v_gene: TRBV28; j_gene: TRBJ1-1; CDR3aa: CASSFLSRNTEAFF
v_gene: TRBV28; j_gene: TRBJ1-3; CDR3aa: CASKPPLAVGTIYF
v_gene: TRBV19; j_gene: TRBJ2-3; CDR3aa: CASSIGQYTDTQYF
v_gene: TRBV4-2; j_gene: TRBJ2-1; CDR3aa: CASSPSGAPDNEQFF
v_gene: TRBV2; j_gene: TRBJ2-1; CDR3aa: CASSGLEDEQFF
v_gene: TRBV21-1; j_gene: TRBJ2-5; CDR3aa: CASSRQGCETQYF
v_gene: TRBV3-1/TRBV3-2; j_gene: TRBJ2-5; CDR3aa: CASSQVLETQYF
v_gene: TRBV7-2; j_gene: TRBJ1-2; CDR3aa: CASSSQTGGNYGYTF
v_gene: TRBV30; j_gene: TRBJ2-1; CDR3aa: CACLYGEENEQFF